This T cell receptor (beta chain) derives from a study of blood T cell repertoires in COVID-19. This clone showed up just once. TCRdb keeps only in-frame clones here, not all; method: immunoSEQ multiplex PCR. The table lists about 39,000 clones, approximately 94% of them singletons. The CDR3 totals 14 residues. The germline CDR1 and CDR2 sequences are SGHAT and FQNNGV. Between the trimmed V and J ends, which lost 3 bases and 6 bases, there was a span of 9 bases. This TCR was recovered from a human donor with active COVID-19. The donor label of this sample is uncertain. V gene TRBV11-2 combines with J gene TRBJ1-6; no firm D call. What was sequenced was peripheral blood. CDR3 sequence reads: CASSLNVLNSPLHF. The CDR3 DNA sequence: TGTGCCAGCAGCTTGAACGTACTTAATTCACCCCTCCACTTT.